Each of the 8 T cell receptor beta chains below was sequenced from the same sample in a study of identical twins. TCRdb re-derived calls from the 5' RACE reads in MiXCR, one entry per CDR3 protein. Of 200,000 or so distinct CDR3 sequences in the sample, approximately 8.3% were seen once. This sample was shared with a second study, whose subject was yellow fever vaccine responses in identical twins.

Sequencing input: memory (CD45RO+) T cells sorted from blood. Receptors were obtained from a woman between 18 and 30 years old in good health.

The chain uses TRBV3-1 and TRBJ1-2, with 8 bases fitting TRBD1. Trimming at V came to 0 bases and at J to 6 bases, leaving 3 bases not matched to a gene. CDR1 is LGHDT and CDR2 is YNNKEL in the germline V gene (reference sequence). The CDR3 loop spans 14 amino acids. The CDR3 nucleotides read TGTGCCAGCAGCCAAGAAGACAGGGGTAATGGCTACACCTTC. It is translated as CASSQEDRGNGYTF.

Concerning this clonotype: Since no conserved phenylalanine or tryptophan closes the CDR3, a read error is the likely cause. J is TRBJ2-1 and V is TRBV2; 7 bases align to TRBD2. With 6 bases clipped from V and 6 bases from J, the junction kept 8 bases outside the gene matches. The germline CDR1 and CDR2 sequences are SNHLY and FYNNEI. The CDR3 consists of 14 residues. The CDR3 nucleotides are TGTGCCAGCAGGTTAGAGTCTAGCGGCAATGAGCAGTTCTCC. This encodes CASRLESSGNEQFS.

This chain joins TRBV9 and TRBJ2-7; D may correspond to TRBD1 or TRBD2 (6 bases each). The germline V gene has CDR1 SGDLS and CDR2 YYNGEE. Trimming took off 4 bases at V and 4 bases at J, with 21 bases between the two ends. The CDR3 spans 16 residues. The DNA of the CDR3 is TGTGCCAGCAGCCCTCGAATTGGGGGGCCTAGTTACGAGCAGTACTTC. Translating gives CASSPRIGGPSYEQYF.

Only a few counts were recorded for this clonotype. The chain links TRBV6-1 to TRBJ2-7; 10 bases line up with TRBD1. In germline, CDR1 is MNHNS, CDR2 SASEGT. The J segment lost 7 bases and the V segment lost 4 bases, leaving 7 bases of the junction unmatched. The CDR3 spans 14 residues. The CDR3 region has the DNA TGTGCCAGCAGTGTCGGGACAGGGGTTGAGGAGCAGTACTTC. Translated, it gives CASSVGTGVEEQYF.

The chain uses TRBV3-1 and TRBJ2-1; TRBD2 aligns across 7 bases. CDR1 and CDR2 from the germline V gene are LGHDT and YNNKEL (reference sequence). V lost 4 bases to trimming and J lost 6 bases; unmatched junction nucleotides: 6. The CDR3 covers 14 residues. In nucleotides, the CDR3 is TGTGCCAGCAGCCGAACCGGGACTACCAATGAGCAGTTCTTC. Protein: CASSRTGTTNEQFF.

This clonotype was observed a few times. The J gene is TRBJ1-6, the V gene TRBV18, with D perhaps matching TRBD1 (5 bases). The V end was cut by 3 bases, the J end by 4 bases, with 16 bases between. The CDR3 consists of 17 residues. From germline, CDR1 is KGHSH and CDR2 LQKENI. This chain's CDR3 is CASSPSGGGLYNSPLHF. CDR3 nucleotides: TGTGCCAGCTCACCCTCCGGCGGGGGTCTTTATAATTCACCCCTCCACTTT.

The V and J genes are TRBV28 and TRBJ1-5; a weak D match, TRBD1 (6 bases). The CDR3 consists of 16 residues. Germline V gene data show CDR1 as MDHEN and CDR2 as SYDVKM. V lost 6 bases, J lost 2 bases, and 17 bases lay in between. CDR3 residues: CASRDRGGKGNQPQHF. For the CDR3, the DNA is TGTGCCAGCAGGGATAGGGGGGGAAAAGGCAATCAGCCCCAGCATTTT.

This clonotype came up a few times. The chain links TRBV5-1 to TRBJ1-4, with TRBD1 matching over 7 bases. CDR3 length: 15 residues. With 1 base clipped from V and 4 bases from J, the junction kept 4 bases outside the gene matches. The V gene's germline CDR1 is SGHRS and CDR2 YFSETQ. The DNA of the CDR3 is TGCGCCAGCAGCTTGCAAGGGGGCTTTAATGAAAAACTGTTTTTT. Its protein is CASSLQGGFNEKLFF.